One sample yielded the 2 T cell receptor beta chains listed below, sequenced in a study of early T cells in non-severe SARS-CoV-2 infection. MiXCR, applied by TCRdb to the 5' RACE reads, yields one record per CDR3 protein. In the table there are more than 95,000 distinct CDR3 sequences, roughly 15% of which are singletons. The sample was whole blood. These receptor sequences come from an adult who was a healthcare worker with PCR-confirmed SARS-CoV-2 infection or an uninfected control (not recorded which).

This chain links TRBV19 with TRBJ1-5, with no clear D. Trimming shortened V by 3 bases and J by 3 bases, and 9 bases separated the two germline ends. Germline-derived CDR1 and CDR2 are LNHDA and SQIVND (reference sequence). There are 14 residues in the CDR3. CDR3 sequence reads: CASSIGSFNQPQHF. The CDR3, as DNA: TGTGCCAGTAGTATTGGTAGTTTCAATCAGCCCCAGCATTTT.

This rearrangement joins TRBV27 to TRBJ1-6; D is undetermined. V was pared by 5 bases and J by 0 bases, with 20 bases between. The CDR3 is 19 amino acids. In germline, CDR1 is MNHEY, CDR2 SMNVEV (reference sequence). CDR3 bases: TGTGCCAGCAGTCCCTCGGGAGCTATGCTGAGCTCCTATAATTCACCCCTCCACTTT. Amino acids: CASSPSGAMLSSYNSPLHF.